The next 10 T cell receptor beta chains were all read from a single sample in a study of CD49a tissue-resident CD8 T cells in human skin. The data were produced by immunoSEQ multiplex PCR, yet TCRdb's version contains in-frame clones alone and is incomplete. The table has about 1,000 clones, over 60% seen once. The sequenced material came from CD103- CD8+ T cells sorted from skin dermis. The receptor set was obtained from a human donor in good health. The donor label of this sample is uncertain.

About this clone: The sample carries other DNA sequences with the same CDR3. This sequence joins TRBV12-5 and TRBJ2-3, with 13 positions matching TRBD2. From germline, CDR1 is LGHNT and CDR2 FRNRAP. The ends lost 6 bases at V and 3 bases at J; junction bases unmatched: 3. The CDR3 is made up of 15 amino acids. The CDR3 sequence: CASGGGLAGTDTQYF. DNA of the CDR3: TGTGCTAGTGGGGGGGGACTAGCGGGAACAGATACGCAGTATTTT. The full variable domain, with the rest looked up from reference TRBV12-5 and TRBJ2-3, is DARVTQTPRHKVTEMGQEVTMRCQPILGHNTVFWYRQTMMQGLELLAYFRNRAPLDDSGMPKDRFSAEMPDATLATLKIQPSEPRDSAVYFCASGGGLAGTDTQYFGPGTRLTVL.

This chain connects TRBV19 to TRBJ2-5; 9 bases match TRBD2. Losses at the gene ends were 3 bases for V and 1 base for J; bases not matched to a gene: 6. Germline V CDR1 and CDR2: LNHDA, SQIVND (reference sequence). There are 16 residues in the CDR3. CDR3 bases: TGTGCCAGTAGTATGAGGCGGGAGGGGAGCCAAGAGACCCAGTACTTC. It codes for CASSMRREGSQETQYF. Together with reference TRBV19 and TRBJ2-5, the CDR3 gives the full variable domain: DGGITQSPKYLFRKEGQNVTLSCEQNLNHDAMYWYRQDPGQGLRLIYYSQIVNDFQKGDIAEGYSVSREKKESFPLTVTSAQKNPTAFYLCASSMRREGSQETQYFGPGTRLLVL.

The V gene is TRBV4-1, the J gene TRBJ2-1, with 9 nucleotides matching TRBD1. The CDR3 has 15 residues. Trimming cost V 1 base and J 4 bases; bases outside gene matches: 2. The V gene's germline CDR1 is MGHRA and CDR2 YSYEKL. CDR3 amino acids: CASSQVDRGYNEQFF. Written as DNA, the CDR3 is TGCGCCAGCAGCCAAGTGGACAGGGGATACAATGAGCAGTTCTTC.

The genes are TRBV4-1 and TRBJ2-7, with 9 bases aligning to TRBD1. Germline CDR1 MGHRA, CDR2 YSYEKL. This CDR3 comprises 15 residues. V dropped 1 base and J dropped 2; count of bases not matched to a gene: 3. The CDR3 DNA sequence: TGCGCCAGCAGCCAAGTGGGGACAGGGCCCTACGAGCAGTACTTC. Encoded protein: CASSQVGTGPYEQYF.

This clone was counted between two and nine times. The rearrangement joins TRBV2 to TRBJ2-1, with D maybe TRBD2 (6 bases). From germline, CDR1 is SNHLY and CDR2 FYNNEI. V was clipped by 6 bases and J by 4 bases, with 10 bases between them. The CDR3 consists of 13 residues. In DNA, the CDR3 is TGTGCCAGCAGCGACGGGACTTACAATGAGCAGTTCTTC. Translating gives CASSDGTYNEQFF.

V usage is TRBV7-9 and J usage is TRBJ1-1; D remains ambiguous. Germline CDR1 SEHNR, CDR2 FQNEAQ (reference sequence). The CDR3 runs to 15 residues. The germline V and J ends were trimmed by 0 bases and 1 base, with 9 bases remaining between them. This chain's CDR3 is CASSLAQRGNTEAFF. CDR3 bases: TGTGCCAGCAGCTTAGCACAACGGGGGAACACTGAAGCTTTCTTT.

The V call is TRBV13, the J call TRBJ2-7, with D perhaps matching TRBD2 (7 bases). Germline V lookup: CDR1 PRHDT, CDR2 FYEKMQ (reference sequence). With 5 bases removed from V and 0 bases from J, the gap between germline ends came to 11 bases. The CDR3 totals 14 residues. The CDR3 nucleotides are TGTGCCAGCAGCCGAGGGGGGGGCTCCTACGAGCAGTACTTC. Translated: CASSRGGGSYEQYF.

This clone came up a few times. The chain is built from TRBV7-9 and TRBJ2-1; 10 nucleotides align to TRBD2. There are 14 residues in the CDR3. Germline loops: CDR1 SEHNR, CDR2 FQNEAQ (reference sequence). V dropped 5 bases and J dropped 7; count of bases not matched to a gene: 5. This CDR3 is CASSPETSGNEQFF. CDR3 coding DNA: TGTGCCAGCAGCCCTGAGACTAGCGGGAATGAGCAGTTCTTC.

This clone was observed a few times. This chain links TRBV29-1 with TRBJ2-1; 7 positions match TRBD1. The CDR3 covers 12 residues. The trim removed 7 bases at V and 3 bases at J, leaving 3 bases unmatched. Germline-derived CDR1 and CDR2 are SQVTM and ANQGSEA. CDR3 sequence reads: CSDWTGYNEQFF. The CDR3 coding sequence is TGCAGCGATTGGACAGGCTACAATGAGCAGTTCTTC.

Points on this clone: One junction end disagrees with the germline gene, perhaps due to a read error. This rearrangement joins TRBV7-7 to TRBJ2-7, with a possible D match to TRBD2 (6 bases). Germline V gene lookup returns CDR1 SSHAT and CDR2 FNYEAQ (reference sequence). The CDR3 runs 16 residues. The CDR3 region is CASSPTAGWGDYEQYF. In DNA form, the CDR3 reads TGTGCTAGCAGCCCAACGGCCGGGTGGGGGGATTACGAGCAGTACTTC.